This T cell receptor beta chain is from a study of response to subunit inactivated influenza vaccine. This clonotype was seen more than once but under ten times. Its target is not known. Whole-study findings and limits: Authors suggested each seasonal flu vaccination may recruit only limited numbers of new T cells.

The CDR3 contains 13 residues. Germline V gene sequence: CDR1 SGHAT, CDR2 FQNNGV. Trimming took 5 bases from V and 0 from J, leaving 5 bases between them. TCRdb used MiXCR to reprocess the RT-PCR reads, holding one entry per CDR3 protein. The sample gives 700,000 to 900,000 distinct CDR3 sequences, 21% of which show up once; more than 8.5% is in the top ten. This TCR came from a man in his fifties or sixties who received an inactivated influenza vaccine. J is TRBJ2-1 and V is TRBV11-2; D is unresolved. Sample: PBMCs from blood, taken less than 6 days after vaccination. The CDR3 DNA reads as TGTGCCAGCAGCCAAACCTCCTACAATGAGCAGTTCTTC. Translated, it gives CASSQTSYNEQFF.